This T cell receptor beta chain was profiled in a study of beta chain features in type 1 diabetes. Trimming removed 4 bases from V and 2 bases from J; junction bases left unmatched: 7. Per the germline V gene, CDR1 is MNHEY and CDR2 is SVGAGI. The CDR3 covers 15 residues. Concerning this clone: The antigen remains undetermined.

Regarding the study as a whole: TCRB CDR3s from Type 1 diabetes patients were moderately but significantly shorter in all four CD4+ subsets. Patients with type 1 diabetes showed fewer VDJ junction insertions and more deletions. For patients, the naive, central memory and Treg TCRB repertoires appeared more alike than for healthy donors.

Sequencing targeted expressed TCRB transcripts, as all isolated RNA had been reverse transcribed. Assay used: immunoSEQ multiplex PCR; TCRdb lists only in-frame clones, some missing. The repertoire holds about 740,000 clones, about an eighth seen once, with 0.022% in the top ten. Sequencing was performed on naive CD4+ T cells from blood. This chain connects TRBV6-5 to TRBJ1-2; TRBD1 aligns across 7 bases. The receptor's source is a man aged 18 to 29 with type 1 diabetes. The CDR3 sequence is CASSSGQALNYGYTF. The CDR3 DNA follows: TGTGCCAGCAGTTCAGGACAGGCCCTGAACTATGGCTACACCTTC.